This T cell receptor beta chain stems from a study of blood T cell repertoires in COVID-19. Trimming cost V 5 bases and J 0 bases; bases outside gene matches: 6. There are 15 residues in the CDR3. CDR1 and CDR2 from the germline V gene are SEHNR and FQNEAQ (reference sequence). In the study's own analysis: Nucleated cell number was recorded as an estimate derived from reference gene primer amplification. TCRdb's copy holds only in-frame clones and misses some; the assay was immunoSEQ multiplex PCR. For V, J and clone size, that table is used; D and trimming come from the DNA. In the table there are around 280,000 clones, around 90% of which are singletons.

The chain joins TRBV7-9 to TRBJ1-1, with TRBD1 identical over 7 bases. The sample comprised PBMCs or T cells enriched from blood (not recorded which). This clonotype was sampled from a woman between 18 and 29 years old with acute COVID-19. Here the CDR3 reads CASSGVGGLNTEAFF. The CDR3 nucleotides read TGTGCCAGCAGCGGGGTAGGGGGCCTGAACACTGAAGCTTTCTTT.